The 22 T cell receptor beta chains below all came from one sample that was sequenced in a study of cytomegalovirus exposure and HLA in healthy donors (dated by TCRdb to the late 2010s). Libraries came from the immunoSEQ multiplex PCR assay. Held by TCRdb, this immuneACCESS table contains in-frame sequences only and omits some clones. Under half of the omission traces to an unresolved V gene where checked; the cause of the rest is unknown. The sample profile shows 100,000 to 150,000 clones; approximately 90% of them were found once. Of the sample, approximately 2.1% falls within the top ten clones. Sequences were obtained from PBMCs. All receptors derive from a woman under 30 in good health and CMV-seronegative.

V gene TRBV15 combines with J gene TRBJ2-5, with a possible D match to TRBD1 (5 bases). CDR3 length: 18 residues. V was pared by 1 base and J by 0 bases, with 18 bases between. Per the germline V gene, CDR1 is LNHNV and CDR2 is YYDKDF (reference sequence). The CDR3: CATSRALRLSGHQETQYF. The CDR3 DNA reads as TGTGCCACCAGCAGAGCCCTTCGATTATCAGGGCACCAAGAGACCCAGTACTTC. Together with reference TRBV15 and TRBJ2-5, the CDR3 gives the full variable domain: DAMVIQNPRYQVTQFGKPVTLSCSQTLNHNVMYWYQQKSSQAPKLLFHYYDKDFNNEADTPDNFQSRRPNTSFCFLDIRSPGLGDTAMYLCATSRALRLSGHQETQYFGPGTRLLVL.

This chain links TRBV7-9 with TRBJ1-5, with a weak D call TRBD1 (5 bases). CDR1 is SEHNR and CDR2 is FQNEAQ in the germline V gene (reference sequence). Trimming left V 5 bases short and J 4 bases short, with 12 bases between. CDR3 size: 14 residues. CDR3 DNA: TGTGCCAGCAGCGGTGGGGCCTCAAATCAGCCCCAGCATTTT. Residues: CASSGGASNQPQHF.

This chain joins TRBV5-4 and TRBJ2-7; D is possibly TRBD1 (5 bases). Germline V gene sequence: CDR1 SGHNT, CDR2 YYREEE (reference sequence). Trimming pared 5 bases from V and 3 bases from J, leaving 9 bases between. CDR3 size: 12 residues. The CDR3 DNA is TGTGCCAGCAGTCATGACAGCTACGAGCAGTACTTC. Protein product: CASSHDSYEQYF.

The V gene is TRBV2, the J gene TRBJ2-1; 11 bases match TRBD1. The CDR3 covers 13 residues. Trimming removed 9 bases from V and 7 bases from J; junction bases left unmatched: 5. Germline-derived CDR1 and CDR2 are SNHLY and FYNNEI. Here the CDR3 reads CARKGQGDNEQFF. CDR3 sequence (DNA): TGTGCCAGGAAGGGACAGGGGGATAATGAGCAGTTCTTC. The whole variable domain, remainder taken from reference TRBV2 and TRBJ2-1, is EPEVTQTPSHQVTQMGQEVILRCVPISNHLYFYWYRQILGQKVEFLVSFYNNEISEKSEIFDDQFSVERPDGSNFTLKIRSTKLEDSAMYFCARKGQGDNEQFFGPGTRLTVL.

The J gene is TRBJ2-7, the V gene TRBV21-1; the table calls TRBD2, which could not be checked here. TRBV21-1 counts as a pseudogene. The CDR3 is 15 amino acids. The CDR3 region has the DNA TGTGCCGGTCCCGCGCTAGCGGGAGGGCTAAGGGAGCAGTACTTC. It specifies CAGPALAGGLREQYF.

This clone was observed a few times. V and J are TRBV11-1 and TRBJ2-7, with TRBD1 matching over 8 bases. V gave up 5 bases and J gave up 5 bases; unmatched junction bases: 2. The CDR3 is made up of 12 amino acids. Germline values: CDR1 SGHAT, CDR2 FQDESV (reference sequence). The CDR3 DNA reads as TGTGCCAGCAGCCGGGACAGGAACGAGCAGTACTTC. It yields the protein CASSRDRNEQYF.

A few counts support this clone. The V and J genes are TRBV9 and TRBJ1-5; D might be TRBD1 (5 bases). This CDR3 has 14 amino acids. V lost 3 bases to trimming and J lost 7 bases, with 14 bases between them. CDR1 SGDLS and CDR2 YYNGEE come from the germline V gene. The CDR3 loop is CASSGGTAGQPQHF. The CDR3 coding sequence is TGTGCCAGCAGCGGAGGGACTGCTGGCCAGCCCCAGCATTTT.

This rearrangement joins TRBV4-1 to TRBJ2-2, with 16 bases aligning to TRBD2. J gave up 6 bases and V 4 bases, and 5 bases lay outside the gene matches. Germline lookup yields CDR1 MGHRA and CDR2 YSYEKL. CDR3 length: 17 amino acids. The CDR3 region is CASSPGLAGGPSGELFF. Here the CDR3 DNA reads TGCGCCAGCAGCCCGGGACTAGCGGGAGGGCCCTCCGGGGAGCTGTTTTTT.

V is TRBV5-4 and J is TRBJ2-7; 12 nucleotides line up with TRBD2. This CDR3 spans 17 amino acids. The junction had 4 bases not matched to a gene; V was cut back by 0 bases and J by 0 bases. Germline CDR1 and CDR2: SGHNT and YYREEE (reference sequence). The CDR3 nucleotides read TGTGCCAGCAGCTTGGGACTAGCGGGAGCCGGCTCCTACGAGCAGTACTTC. Amino acids: CASSLGLAGAGSYEQYF.

The chain recombines TRBV5-4 with TRBJ2-2, with 8 positions matching TRBD1. The CDR3 is 15 residues long. Trimming at V came to 4 bases and at J to 4 bases, leaving 6 bases not matched to a gene. CDR1 SGHNT and CDR2 YYREEE come from the germline V gene (reference sequence). The CDR3 DNA follows: TGTGCCAGCAGCGTCGACAGGGGTACCACCGGGGAGCTGTTTTTT. Residues: CASSVDRGTTGELFF. The full variable domain, its missing parts supplied by reference TRBV5-4 and TRBJ2-2, is ETGVTQSPTHLIKTRGQQVTLRCSSQSGHNTVSWYQQALGQGPQFIFQYYREEENGRGNFPPRFSGLQFPNYSSELNVNALELDDSALYLCASSVDRGTTGELFFGEGSRLTVL.

The chain employs TRBV7-2 and TRBJ2-3; 9 bases are a match to TRBD2. Looked up from germline, CDR1 is SGHTA and CDR2 is FQGNSA. V lost 2 bases, J lost 6 bases, and 9 bases stayed unmatched. This CDR3 has 16 amino acids. The CDR3 sequence is CASSLPVSGGMDTQYF. CDR3 DNA: TGTGCCAGCAGCTTACCGGTCAGCGGGGGGATGGATACGCAGTATTTT.

This chain joins TRBV11-2 and TRBJ2-7; 8 bases are a match to TRBD1. V gave up 3 bases and J gave up 5 bases; unmatched junction bases: 3. Germline values: CDR1 SGHAT, CDR2 FQNNGV. CDR3 length: 13 amino acids. The DNA for the CDR3 is TGTGCCAGCAGCTTGGACAGGGACCACGAGCAGTACTTC. This encodes CASSLDRDHEQYF.

The genes are TRBV2 and TRBJ2-1; 11 positions agree with TRBD2. V was pared by 3 bases and J by 5 bases, with 6 bases of the junction left unmatched. Per germline, CDR1 SNHLY and CDR2 FYNNEI. The CDR3 loop spans 16 amino acids. CDR3 amino acids: CASSDWGTSGNNEQFF. Written as DNA, the CDR3 is TGTGCCAGCAGTGATTGGGGGACTAGCGGCAACAATGAGCAGTTCTTC.

This chain joins TRBV7-9 and TRBJ2-1; 7 bases align to TRBD2. The V and J ends lost 8 bases and 1 base, in that order; junction bases with no gene match: 11. The CDR3 is 16 amino acids. In germline, CDR1 is SEHNR, CDR2 FQNEAQ (reference sequence). CDR3 DNA: TGTGCCAGCGGTACTTACGGGGGGATGTCCTACAATGAGCAGTTCTTC. It codes for CASGTYGGMSYNEQFF.

The chain is built from TRBV30 and TRBJ2-1; TRBD2 matches 13 bases. V gave up 0 bases and J gave up 8 bases; unmatched junction bases: 7. Germline V gene lookup returns CDR1 GTSNPN and CDR2 SVGIG (reference sequence). The CDR3 extends over 16 amino acids. The CDR3 region is CAWSVLRTSGSYEQFF. In DNA, the CDR3 is TGTGCCTGGAGTGTACTTCGGACTAGCGGGAGCTATGAGCAGTTCTTC. The complete variable domain, with remaining parts taken from reference TRBV30 and TRBJ2-1, reads SQTIHQWPATLVQPVGSPLSLECTVEGTSNPNLYWYRQAAGRGLQLLFYSVGIGQISSEVPQNLSASRPQDRQFILSSKKLLLSDSGFYLCAWSVLRTSGSYEQFFGPGTRLTVL.

CDR3 protein: CASSLVGGADTDTQYF. CDR3 coding DNA: TGTGCCAGCAGCTTAGTCGGGGGGGCAGATACAGATACGCAGTATTTT. This chain links TRBV7-8 with TRBJ2-3; 8 bases are shared with TRBD2. The CDR3 has 16 residues. V gave up 1 base and J gave up 3 bases; unmatched junction bases: 6. Germline-derived CDR1 and CDR2 are SGHVS and FQNEAQ. Full variable domain (remainder filled in from reference TRBV7-8 and TRBJ2-3): GAGVSQSPRYKVAKRGQDVALRCDPISGHVSLFWYQQALGQGPEFLTYFQNEAQLDKSGLPSDRFFAERPEGSVSTLKIQRTQQEDSAVYLCASSLVGGADTDTQYFGPGTRLTVL.

The chain carries TRBV28 and TRBJ2-7; a weak D match, TRBD1 (6 bases). Germline values: CDR1 MDHEN, CDR2 SYDVKM. Trimming removed 2 bases at V and 0 bases at J, with 8 bases between. CDR3 length: 14 amino acids. CDR3 loop: CASSLPDSSYEQYF. Here the CDR3 DNA reads TGTGCCAGCAGTTTACCGGACAGCTCCTACGAGCAGTACTTC.

This chain connects TRBV30 to TRBJ2-1; 9 bases agree with TRBD1. Trimming at V came to 3 bases and at J to 4 bases, leaving 7 bases not matched to a gene. Germline V CDR1 and CDR2: GTSNPN, SVGIG (reference sequence). CDR3 length equals 15 residues. CDR3 sequence (DNA): TGTGCCTGGAGCGGAGGACAGGGGCCTTACAATGAGCAGTTCTTC. It yields the protein CAWSGGQGPYNEQFF.

This clone was seen a handful of times. This sequence joins TRBV5-1 and TRBJ1-1, with 8 bases aligning to TRBD1. The V and J ends lost 1 base and 5 bases, in that order; junction bases with no gene match: 10. CDR3 size: 16 residues. Per germline, CDR1 SGHRS and CDR2 YFSETQ. As DNA, the CDR3 is TGCGCCAGCAGCTTGAGCCAGGGGGCGGTTTATACTGAAGCTTTCTTT. Protein: CASSLSQGAVYTEAFF.

The chain has TRBV15 and TRBJ1-4; 7 nucleotides align to TRBD1. The J segment lost 7 bases and the V segment lost 0 bases, leaving 2 bases of the junction unmatched. The germline gives CDR1 LNHNV, CDR2 YYDKDF (reference sequence). The CDR3 is 14 amino acids. The CDR3 protein is CATSRERGPEKLFF. Here the CDR3 DNA reads TGTGCCACCAGCAGAGAAAGGGGGCCTGAAAAACTGTTTTTT.

The V call is TRBV5-1, the J call TRBJ1-1, with D perhaps matching TRBD1 (5 bases). The V and J ends lost 3 bases and 1 base respectively, with 10 bases between them. CDR3 length: 14 residues. Per germline, CDR1 SGHRS and CDR2 YFSETQ. DNA for the CDR3: TGCGCCAGCAGCTCCTCCGGGGGGAACACTGAAGCTTTCTTT. Its protein is CASSSSGGNTEAFF.

V usage is TRBV9 and J usage is TRBJ2-5; 14 nucleotides agree with TRBD2. The V segment lost 4 bases and the J segment 5 bases; nucleotides outside the gene matches: 4. Per the germline V gene, CDR1 is SGDLS and CDR2 is YYNGEE. The CDR3 runs 15 residues. This CDR3 reads CASSPGLAGVETQYF. Here the CDR3 DNA reads TGTGCCAGCAGCCCGGGACTAGCGGGGGTGGAGACCCAGTACTTC.